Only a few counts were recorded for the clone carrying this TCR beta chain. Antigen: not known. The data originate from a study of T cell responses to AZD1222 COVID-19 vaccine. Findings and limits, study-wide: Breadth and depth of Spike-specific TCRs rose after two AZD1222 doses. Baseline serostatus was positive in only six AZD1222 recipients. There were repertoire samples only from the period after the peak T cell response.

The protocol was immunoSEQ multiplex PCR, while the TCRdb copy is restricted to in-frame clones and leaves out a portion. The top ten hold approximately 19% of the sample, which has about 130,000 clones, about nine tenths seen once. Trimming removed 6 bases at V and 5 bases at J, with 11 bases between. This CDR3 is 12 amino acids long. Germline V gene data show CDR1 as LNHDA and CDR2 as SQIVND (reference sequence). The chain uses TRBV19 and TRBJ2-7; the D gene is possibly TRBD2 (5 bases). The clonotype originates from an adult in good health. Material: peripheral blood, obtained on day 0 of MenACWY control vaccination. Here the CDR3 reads CASSLLGNEQYF. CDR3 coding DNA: TGTGCCAGTAGCCTACTAGGGAACGAGCAGTACTTC.